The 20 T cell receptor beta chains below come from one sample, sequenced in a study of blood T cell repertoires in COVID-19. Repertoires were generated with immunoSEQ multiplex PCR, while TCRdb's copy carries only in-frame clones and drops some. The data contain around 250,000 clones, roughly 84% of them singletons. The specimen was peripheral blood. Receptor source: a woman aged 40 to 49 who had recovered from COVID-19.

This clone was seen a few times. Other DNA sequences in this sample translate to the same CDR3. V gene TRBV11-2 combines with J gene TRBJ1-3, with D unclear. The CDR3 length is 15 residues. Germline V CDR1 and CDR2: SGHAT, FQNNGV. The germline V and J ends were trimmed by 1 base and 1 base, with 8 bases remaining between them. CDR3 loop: CASSLVRDSGNTIYF. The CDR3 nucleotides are TGTGCCAGCAGCTTAGTCCGGGATTCTGGAAACACCATATATTTT.

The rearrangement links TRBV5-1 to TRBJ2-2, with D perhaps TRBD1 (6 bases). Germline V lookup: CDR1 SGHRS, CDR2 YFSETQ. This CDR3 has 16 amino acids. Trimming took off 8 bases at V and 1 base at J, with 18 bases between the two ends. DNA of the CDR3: TGCGCCAGTTCGAAGGAGACAGGCCGGAACACCGGGGAGCTGTTTTTT. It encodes CASSKETGRNTGELFF.

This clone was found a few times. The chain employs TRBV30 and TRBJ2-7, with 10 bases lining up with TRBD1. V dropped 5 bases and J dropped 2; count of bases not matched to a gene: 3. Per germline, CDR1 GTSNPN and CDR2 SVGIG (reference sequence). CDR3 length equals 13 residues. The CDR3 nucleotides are TGTGCCTGGGGACAGGGGGTTGCCTACGAGCAGTACTTC. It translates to CAWGQGVAYEQYF.

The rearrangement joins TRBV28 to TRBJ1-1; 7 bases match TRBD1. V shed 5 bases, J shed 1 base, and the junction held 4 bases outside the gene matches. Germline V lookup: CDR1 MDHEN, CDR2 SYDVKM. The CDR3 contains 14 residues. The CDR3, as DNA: TGTGCCAGCAGTGGACAGGCAGGGAACACTGAAGCTTTCTTT. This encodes CASSGQAGNTEAFF.

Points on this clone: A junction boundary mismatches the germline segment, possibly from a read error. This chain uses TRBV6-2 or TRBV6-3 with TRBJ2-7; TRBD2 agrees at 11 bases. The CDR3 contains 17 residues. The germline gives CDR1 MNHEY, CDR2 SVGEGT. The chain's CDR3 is CASSYSLAGATHYEQYF. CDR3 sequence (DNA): TGTGCCAGCAGCTACTCACTAGCGGGGGCCACGCATTACGAGCAGTACTTC.

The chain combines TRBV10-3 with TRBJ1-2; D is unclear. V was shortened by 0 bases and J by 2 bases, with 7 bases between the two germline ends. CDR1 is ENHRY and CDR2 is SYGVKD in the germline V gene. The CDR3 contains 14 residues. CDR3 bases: TGTGCCATCAGTGAGTCTACGGGAAACTATGGCTACACCTTC. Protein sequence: CAISESTGNYGYTF.

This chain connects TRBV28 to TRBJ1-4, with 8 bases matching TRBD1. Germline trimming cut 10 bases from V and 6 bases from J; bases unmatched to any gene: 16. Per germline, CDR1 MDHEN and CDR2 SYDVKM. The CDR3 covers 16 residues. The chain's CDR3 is CATNSGQGMGDEKLFF. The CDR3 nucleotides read TGTGCCACCAACTCCGGACAGGGAATGGGAGATGAAAAACTGTTTTTT.

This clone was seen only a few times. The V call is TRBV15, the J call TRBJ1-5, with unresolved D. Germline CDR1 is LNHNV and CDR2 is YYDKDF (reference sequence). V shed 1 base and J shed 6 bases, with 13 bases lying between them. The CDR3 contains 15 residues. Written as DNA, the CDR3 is TGTGCCACCAGCAGAGGGAGGGAAAGTAGTCAGCCCCAGCATTTT. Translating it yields CATSRGRESSQPQHF.

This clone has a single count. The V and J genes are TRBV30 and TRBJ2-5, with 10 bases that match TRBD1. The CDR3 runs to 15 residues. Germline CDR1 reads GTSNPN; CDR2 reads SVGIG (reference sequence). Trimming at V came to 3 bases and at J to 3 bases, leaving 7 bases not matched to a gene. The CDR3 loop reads CAWRGTGAGKETQYF. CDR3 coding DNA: TGTGCCTGGAGGGGGACAGGGGCGGGCAAAGAGACCCAGTACTTC.

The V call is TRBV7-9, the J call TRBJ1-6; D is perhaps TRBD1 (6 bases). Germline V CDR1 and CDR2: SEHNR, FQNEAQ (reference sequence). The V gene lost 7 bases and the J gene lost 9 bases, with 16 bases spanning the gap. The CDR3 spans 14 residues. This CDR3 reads CASTTDSFGSPLHF. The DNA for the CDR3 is TGTGCCAGCACCACGGACAGTTTCGGTTCACCCCTCCACTTT. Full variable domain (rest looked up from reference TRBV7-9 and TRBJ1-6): DTGVSQNPRHKITKRGQNVTFRCDPISEHNRLYWYRQTLGQGPEFLTYFQNEAQLEKSRLLSDRFSAERPKGSFSTLEIQRTEQGDSAMYLCASTTDSFGSPLHFGNGTRLTVT.

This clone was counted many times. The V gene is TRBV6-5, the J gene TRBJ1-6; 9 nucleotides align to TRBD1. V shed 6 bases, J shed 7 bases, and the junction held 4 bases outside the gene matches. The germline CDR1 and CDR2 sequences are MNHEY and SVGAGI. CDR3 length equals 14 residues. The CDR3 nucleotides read TGTGCCAGCAGCGTCGGGACAGGGAATTCACCCCTCCACTTT. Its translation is CASSVGTGNSPLHF.

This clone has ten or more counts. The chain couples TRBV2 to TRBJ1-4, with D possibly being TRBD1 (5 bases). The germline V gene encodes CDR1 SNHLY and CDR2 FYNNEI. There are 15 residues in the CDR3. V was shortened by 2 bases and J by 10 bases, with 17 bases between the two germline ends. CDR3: CASSERVAGRGKLFF. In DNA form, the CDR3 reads TGTGCCAGCAGTGAAAGGGTGGCAGGGAGGGGAAAACTGTTTTTT.

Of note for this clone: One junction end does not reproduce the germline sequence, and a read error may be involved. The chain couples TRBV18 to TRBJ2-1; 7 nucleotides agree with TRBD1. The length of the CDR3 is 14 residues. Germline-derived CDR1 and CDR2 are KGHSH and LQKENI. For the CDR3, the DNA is TGTGCCAGCTCCCCACCGGGACAGTACAATGAGCAGTTCTTC. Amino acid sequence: CASSPPGQYNEQFF.

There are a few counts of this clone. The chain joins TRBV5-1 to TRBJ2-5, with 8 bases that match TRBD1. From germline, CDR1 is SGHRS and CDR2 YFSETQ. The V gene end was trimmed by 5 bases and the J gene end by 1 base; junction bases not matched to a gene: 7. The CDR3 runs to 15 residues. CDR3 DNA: TGCGCCAGCAGAGGTACGGGACAGGTCCAAGAGACCCAGTACTTC. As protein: CASRGTGQVQETQYF.

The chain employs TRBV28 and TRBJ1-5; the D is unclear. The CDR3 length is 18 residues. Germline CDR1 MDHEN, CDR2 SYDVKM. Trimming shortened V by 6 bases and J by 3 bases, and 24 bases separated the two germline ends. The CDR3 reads CASRNPGHHSVVNQPQHF. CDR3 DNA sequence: TGTGCCAGCAGAAATCCGGGTCACCACTCTGTAGTCAATCAGCCCCAGCATTTT.

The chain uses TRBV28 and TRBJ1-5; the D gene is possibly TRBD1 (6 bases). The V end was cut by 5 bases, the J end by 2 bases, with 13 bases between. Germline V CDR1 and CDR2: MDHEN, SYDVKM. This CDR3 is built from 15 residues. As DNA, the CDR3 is TGTGCCAGCAGTATCCCAGGGGAAGGCAATCAGCCCCAGCATTTT. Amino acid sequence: CASSIPGEGNQPQHF.

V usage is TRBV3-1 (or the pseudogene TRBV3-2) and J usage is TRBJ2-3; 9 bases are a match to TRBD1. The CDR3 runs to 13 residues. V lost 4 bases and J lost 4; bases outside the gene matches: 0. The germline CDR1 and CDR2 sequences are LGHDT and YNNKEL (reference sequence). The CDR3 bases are TGTGCCAGCAGCCGGACAGGGGCAGATACGCAGTATTTT. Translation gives CASSRTGADTQYF.

In nucleotides, the CDR3 is TGTGCCAGCAGTTTTTATTACACCGGGGAGCTGTTTTTT. Protein sequence: CASSFYYTGELFF. V gene TRBV6-5 combines with J gene TRBJ2-2; D call uncertain. The CDR3 has 13 amino acids. V was clipped by 4 bases and J by 3 bases, with 6 bases between them. The germline V gene has CDR1 MNHEY and CDR2 SVGAGI.

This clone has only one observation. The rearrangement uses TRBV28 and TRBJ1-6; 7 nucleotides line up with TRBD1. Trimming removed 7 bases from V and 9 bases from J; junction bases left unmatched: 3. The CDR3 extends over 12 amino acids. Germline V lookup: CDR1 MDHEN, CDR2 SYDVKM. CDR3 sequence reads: CASKTGTSPLHF. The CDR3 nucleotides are TGTGCCAGCAAGACAGGGACTTCACCCCTCCACTTT.

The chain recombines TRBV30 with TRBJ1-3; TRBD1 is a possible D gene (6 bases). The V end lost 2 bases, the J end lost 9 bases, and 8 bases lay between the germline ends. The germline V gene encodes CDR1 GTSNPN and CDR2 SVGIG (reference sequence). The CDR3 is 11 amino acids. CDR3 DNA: TGTGCCTGGAGTACAGGGCCCACCATATATTTT. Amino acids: CAWSTGPTIYF.